A selection of T cell receptor beta chains follows, all from one sample in a study of blood T cells in healthy people across ages. TCRdb passed the 5' RACE reads through MiXCR, listing each CDR3 protein once. The sample has 1,500,000 or so distinct CDR3 sequences; roughly two fifths are singletons. The sequencing input was blood. Receptors were obtained from a woman aged 18-35 years in good health. The CDR3 runs from the conserved cysteine through the conserved F or W. The D gene is left open where the match is weak. Clone size is not always given. Where it is, it says once, few, many or a class for expanded clones.

CDR3,J,size,D,length,V
CASRSDRLGYTERFF,TRBJ2-1,NA,NA,15,TRBV5-6
CASSPPGQKYYEQYF,NA,NA,NA,15,TRBV21-1
CASGAGNEQFF,TRBJ2-1,NA,NA,11,TRBV6-2/TRBV6-3
CAISITGTGRDEQFF,TRBJ2-1,NA,TRBD1,15,TRBV10-3
CSVEGSYTVLGETQYF,TRBJ2-5,NA,NA,16,TRBV29-1
CSVVGGRHEQYF,NA,NA,NA,12,TRBV29-1
CSVDKETQYF,TRBJ2-5,many,NA,10,TRBV29-1
CASSLRVGVAGQETQYF,TRBJ2-5,few,TRBD2,17,TRBV12-3/TRBV12-4
CASSLARLGTSGYNEQYF,NA,few,TRBD2,18,TRBV7-2
CATTGPSTDTQYF,TRBJ2-3,NA,NA,13,TRBV15
CSAIQTGNYGYTF,TRBJ1-2,few,NA,13,TRBV20-1
CASSPPTGANVLTF,TRBJ2-6,NA,NA,14,TRBV25-1
CGSTKRGQRNEQFF,TRBJ2-1,once,TRBD1,14,TRBV12-3/TRBV12-4
CAISEIAGVSYNEQFF,TRBJ2-1,NA,TRBD2,16,TRBV10-3
CAIGEAWTTGQNKPQHF,TRBJ1-5,NA,NA,17,TRBV10-3
CASSPVGLTTDTQYF,TRBJ2-3,few,TRBD2,15,TRBV7-9
CAWEREGQNIQYF,TRBJ2-4,NA,TRBD2,13,TRBV30
CASSVEAGSRTEAFF,TRBJ1-1,NA,NA,15,TRBV2
CASSSDRTRSTDTQYF,TRBJ2-3,few,NA,16,TRBV5-4
CASSYGGGVSNTEAFF,TRBJ1-1,NA,NA,16,TRBV6-2/TRBV6-3
CAISGSRRETQYF,TRBJ2-5,many,TRBD2,13,TRBV7-9
CASSQGPNYNEQFF,TRBJ2-1,NA,NA,14,TRBV4-3
CASIGLGKGTDTQYF,TRBJ2-3,NA,TRBD2,15,TRBV9
CSASGRGINEQFF,TRBJ2-1,few,NA,13,TRBV20-1
CASKAYSGANVLTF,TRBJ2-6,NA,NA,14,TRBV6-2/TRBV6-3
CASNVGLNNSPLHF,TRBJ1-6,NA,NA,14,TRBV6-2/TRBV6-3
CASSLRQNTGELFF,TRBJ2-2,NA,NA,14,TRBV5-1
CSASLAGVFNEQFF,TRBJ2-1,few,TRBD2,14,TRBV20-1
CASSPPLGDSPYNEQFF,TRBJ2-1,few,TRBD1,17,TRBV7-9
CASSELYSPRETQYF,NA,few,NA,15,TRBV25-1
CASSQYTTYNEQFF,TRBJ2-1,few,NA,14,TRBV14
CATSRDRGSQPQHF,TRBJ1-5,few,TRBD1,14,TRBV10-3
CAISTDGNIQYF,TRBJ2-4,NA,NA,12,TRBV10-3
CASSVLRYEQYF,TRBJ2-7,NA,NA,12,TRBV7-9
CASSPLGRVGNTEAFF,TRBJ1-1,NA,NA,16,TRBV18
CASTSLRIYEQYF,NA,few,NA,13,TRBV6-5
CASTRAGDGEQYF,TRBJ2-7,NA,TRBD2,13,TRBV27
CASSYKRGTYEQYF,TRBJ2-7,NA,TRBD2,14,TRBV6-2/TRBV6-3
CAGGHKYNEQFF,TRBJ2-1,NA,NA,12,TRBV6-2/TRBV6-3
CASRGGSNQPQHF,TRBJ1-5,NA,NA,13,TRBV6-5
CSAPHGGPANEQFF,TRBJ2-1,few,NA,14,TRBV20-1
CASSPQGSGGSLGEQYF,TRBJ2-4,NA,TRBD2,17,TRBV7-2
CSVDSYPGQGHNEQFF,TRBJ2-1,few,TRBD1,16,TRBV29-1
CASSSYSPRIGELYF,TRBJ2-7,NA,NA,15,TRBV7-2
CSARGDPREQYF,TRBJ2-7,NA,NA,12,TRBV20-1
CAWSQVSTEAFF,TRBJ1-1,NA,NA,12,TRBV30
CASSLFGSYEQYF,TRBJ2-7,many,NA,13,TRBV7-2
CASSVGGSGNNEQFF,TRBJ2-1,few,TRBD2,15,TRBV9
CASVRTGGCNEQFF,TRBJ2-1,NA,TRBD1,14,TRBV12-3/TRBV12-4